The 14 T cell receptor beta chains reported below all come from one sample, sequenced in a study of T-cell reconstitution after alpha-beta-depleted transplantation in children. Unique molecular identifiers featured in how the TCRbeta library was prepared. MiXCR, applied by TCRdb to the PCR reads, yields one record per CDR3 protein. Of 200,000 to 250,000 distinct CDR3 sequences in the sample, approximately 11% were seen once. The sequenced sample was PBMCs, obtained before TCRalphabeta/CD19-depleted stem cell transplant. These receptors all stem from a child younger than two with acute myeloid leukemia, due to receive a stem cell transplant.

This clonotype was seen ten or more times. This chain's CDR3 is CASSQVSGAGNTIYF. For the CDR3, the DNA is TGTGCCAGCAGCCAAGTTTCAGGCGCTGGAAACACCATATATTTT. The chain combines TRBV3-1 with TRBJ1-3; no clear D gene. This CDR3 region has 15 residues. The germline gives CDR1 LGHDT, CDR2 YNNKEL (reference sequence). V was trimmed by 1 base and J by 2 bases, leaving 9 bases between them.

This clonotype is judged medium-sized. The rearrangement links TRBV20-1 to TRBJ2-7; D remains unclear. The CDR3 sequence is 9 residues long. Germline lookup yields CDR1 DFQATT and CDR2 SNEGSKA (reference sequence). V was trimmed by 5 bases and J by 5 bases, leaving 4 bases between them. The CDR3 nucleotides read TGCAGTGCTGAGCACGAGCAGTACTTC. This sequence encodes CSAEHEQYF.

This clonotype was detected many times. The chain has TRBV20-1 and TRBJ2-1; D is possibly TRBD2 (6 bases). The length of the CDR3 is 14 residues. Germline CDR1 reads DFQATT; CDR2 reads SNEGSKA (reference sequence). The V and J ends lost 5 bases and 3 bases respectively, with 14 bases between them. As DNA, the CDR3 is TGCAGTGCTCCCCGGGGGACCAACTACAATGAGCAGTTCTTC. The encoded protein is CSAPRGTNYNEQFF.

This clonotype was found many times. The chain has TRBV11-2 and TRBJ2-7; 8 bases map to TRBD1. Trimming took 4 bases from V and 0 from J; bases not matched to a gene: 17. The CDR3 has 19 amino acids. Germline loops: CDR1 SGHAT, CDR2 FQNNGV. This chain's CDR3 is CASSSRTYSGGEGSYEQYF. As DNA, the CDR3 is TGTGCCAGCAGCTCCCGGACCTACTCAGGGGGCGAGGGCTCCTACGAGCAGTACTTC.

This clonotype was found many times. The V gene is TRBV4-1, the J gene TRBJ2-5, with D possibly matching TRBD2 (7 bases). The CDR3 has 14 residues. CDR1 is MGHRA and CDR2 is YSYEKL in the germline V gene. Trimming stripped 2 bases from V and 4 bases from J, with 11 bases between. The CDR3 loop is CASSQSGGRETQYF. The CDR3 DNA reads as TGCGCCAGCAGCCAATCGGGGGGCCGAGAGACCCAGTACTTC.

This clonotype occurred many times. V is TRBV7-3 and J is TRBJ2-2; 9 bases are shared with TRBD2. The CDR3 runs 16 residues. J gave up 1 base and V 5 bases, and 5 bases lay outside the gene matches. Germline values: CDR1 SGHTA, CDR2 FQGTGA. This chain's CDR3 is CASSPIAGVNTGELFF. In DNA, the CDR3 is TGTGCCAGCAGCCCCATAGCGGGAGTGAACACCGGGGAGCTGTTTTTT.

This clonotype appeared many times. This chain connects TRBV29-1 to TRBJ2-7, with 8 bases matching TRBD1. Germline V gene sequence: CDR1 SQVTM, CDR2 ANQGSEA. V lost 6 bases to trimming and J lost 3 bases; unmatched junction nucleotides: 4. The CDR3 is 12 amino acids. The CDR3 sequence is CSVGQGGYEQYF. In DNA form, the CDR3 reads TGCAGCGTCGGACAGGGAGGCTACGAGCAGTACTTC.

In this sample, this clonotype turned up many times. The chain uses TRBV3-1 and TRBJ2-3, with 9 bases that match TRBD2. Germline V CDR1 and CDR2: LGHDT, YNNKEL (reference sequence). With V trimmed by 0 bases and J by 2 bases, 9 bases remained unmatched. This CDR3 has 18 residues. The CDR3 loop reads CASSQDLAGAGITDTQYF. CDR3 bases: TGTGCCAGCAGCCAAGACTTAGCGGGAGCGGGAATCACAGATACGCAGTATTTT.

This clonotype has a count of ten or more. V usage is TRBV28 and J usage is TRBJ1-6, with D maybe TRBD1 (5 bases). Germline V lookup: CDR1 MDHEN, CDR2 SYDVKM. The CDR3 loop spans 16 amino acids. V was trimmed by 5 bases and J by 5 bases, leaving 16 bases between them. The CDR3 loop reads CASSDAGRADNSPLHF. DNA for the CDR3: TGTGCCAGCAGTGACGCGGGGCGCGCAGATAATTCACCCCTCCACTTT.

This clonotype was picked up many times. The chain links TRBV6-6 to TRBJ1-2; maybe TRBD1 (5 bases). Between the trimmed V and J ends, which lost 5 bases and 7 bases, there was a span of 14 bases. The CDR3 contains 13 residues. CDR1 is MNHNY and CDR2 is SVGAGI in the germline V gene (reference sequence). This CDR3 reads CASSRNQGIGYTF. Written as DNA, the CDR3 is TGTGCCAGCAGTCGAAACCAGGGAATTGGCTACACCTTC.

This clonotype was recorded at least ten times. The CDR3: CSASGTSTDTQYF. The CDR3 DNA follows: TGCAGTGCTAGCGGGACGAGCACAGATACGCAGTATTTT. This rearrangement joins TRBV20-1 to TRBJ2-3, with D possibly called TRBD1 or TRBD2 (5 bases each). Trimming pared 3 bases from V and 0 bases from J, leaving 7 bases between. The CDR3 has 13 amino acids. Per the germline V gene, CDR1 is DFQATT and CDR2 is SNEGSKA (reference sequence).

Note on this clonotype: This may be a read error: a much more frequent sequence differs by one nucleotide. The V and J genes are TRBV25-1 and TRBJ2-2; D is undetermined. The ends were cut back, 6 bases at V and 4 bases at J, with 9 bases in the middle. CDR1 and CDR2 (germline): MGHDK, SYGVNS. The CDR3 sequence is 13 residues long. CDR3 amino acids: CASREPLTGELFF. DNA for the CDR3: TGTGCCAGCAGGGAACCACTCACCGGGGAGCTGTTTTTT. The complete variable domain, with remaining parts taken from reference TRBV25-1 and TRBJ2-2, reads EADIYQTPRYLVIGTGKKITLECSQTMGHDKMYWYQQDPGMELHLIHYSYGVNSTEKGDLSSESTVSRIRTEHFPLTLESARPSHTSQYLCASREPLTGELFFGEGSRLTVL.

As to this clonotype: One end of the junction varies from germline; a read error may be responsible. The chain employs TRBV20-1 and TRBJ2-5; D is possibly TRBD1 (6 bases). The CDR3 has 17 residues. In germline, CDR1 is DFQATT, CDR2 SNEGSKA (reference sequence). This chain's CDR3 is CCASKGARGRGQETQYF. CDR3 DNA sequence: TGCTGTGCTAGTAAAGGGGCTAGGGGGAGAGGTCAAGAGACCCAGTACTTC.

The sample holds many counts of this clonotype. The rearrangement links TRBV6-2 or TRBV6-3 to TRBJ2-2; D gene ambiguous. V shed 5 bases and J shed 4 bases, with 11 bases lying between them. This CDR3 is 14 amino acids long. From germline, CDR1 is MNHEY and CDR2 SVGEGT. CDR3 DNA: TGTGCCAGCAGTCAACTCGGCCGCACCGGGGAGCTGTTTTTT. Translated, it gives CASSQLGRTGELFF.